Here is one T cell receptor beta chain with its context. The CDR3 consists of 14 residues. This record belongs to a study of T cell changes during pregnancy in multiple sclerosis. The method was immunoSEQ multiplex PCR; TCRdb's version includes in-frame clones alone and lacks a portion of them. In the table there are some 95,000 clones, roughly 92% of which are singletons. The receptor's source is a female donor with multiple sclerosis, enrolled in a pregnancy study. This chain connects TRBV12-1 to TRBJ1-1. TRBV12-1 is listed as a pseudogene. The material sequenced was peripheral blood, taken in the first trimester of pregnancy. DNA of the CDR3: TGTGCCAGCAGCTCGGGTAGGCCCCTGCCTGAAGCTTTCTTT. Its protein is CASSSGRPLPEAFF.